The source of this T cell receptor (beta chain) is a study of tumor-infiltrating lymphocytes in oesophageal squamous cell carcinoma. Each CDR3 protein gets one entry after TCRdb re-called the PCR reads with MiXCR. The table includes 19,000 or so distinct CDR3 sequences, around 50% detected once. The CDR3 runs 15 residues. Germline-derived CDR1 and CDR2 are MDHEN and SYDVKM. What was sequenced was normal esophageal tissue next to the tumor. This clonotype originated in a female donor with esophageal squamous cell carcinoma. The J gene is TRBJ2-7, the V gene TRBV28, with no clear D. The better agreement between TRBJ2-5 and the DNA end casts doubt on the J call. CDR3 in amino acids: CASSPLIEVYETQYF. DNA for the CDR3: TGTGCCAGCAGTCCCCTAATTGAGGTCTACGAGACCCAGTACTTC.